The source of this TCR beta chain is a study of cytomegalovirus exposure and HLA in healthy donors. The PCR was carried out with 60 Vbeta primers and 13 Jbeta primers. TCRdb's copy holds only in-frame clones and misses some; the assay was immunoSEQ multiplex PCR. The repertoire holds around 120,000 clones, with more than 60% as singletons. Germline CDR1 SNHLY, CDR2 FYNNEI. Germline trimming cut 4 bases from V and 2 bases from J; bases unmatched to any gene: 4. The CDR3 is 15 amino acids. This clonotype originated in a woman between 40 and 50 years old in good health and CMV-seronegative. The rearrangement uses TRBV2 and TRBJ1-5, with 8 bases aligning to TRBD1. Sequencing was performed on PBMCs. The CDR3 nucleotides read TGTGCCAGCAGTGCCGGACAGGGAGGCAATCAGCCCCAGCATTTT. Translated: CASSAGQGGNQPQHF.